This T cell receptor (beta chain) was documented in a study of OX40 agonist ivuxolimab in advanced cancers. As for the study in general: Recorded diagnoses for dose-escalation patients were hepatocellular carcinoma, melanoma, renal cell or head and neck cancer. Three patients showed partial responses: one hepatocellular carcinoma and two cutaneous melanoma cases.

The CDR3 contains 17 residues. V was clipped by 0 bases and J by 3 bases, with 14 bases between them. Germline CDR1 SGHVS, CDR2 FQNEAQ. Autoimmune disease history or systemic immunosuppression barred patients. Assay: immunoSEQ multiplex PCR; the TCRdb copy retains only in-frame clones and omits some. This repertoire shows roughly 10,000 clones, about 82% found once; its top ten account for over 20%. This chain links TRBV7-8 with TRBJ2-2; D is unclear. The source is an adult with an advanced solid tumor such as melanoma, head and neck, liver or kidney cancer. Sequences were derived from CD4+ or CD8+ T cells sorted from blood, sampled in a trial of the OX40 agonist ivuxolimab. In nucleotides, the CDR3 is TGTGCCAGCAGCTTAGCGTCGTGGTTTCCGGACACCGGGGAGCTGTTTTTT. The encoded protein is CASSLASWFPDTGELFF.